A selection of T cell receptor beta chains follows, all from one sample in a study of beta chain features in type 1 diabetes. This table comes from immunoSEQ multiplex PCR, and its TCRdb copy is limited to in-frame clones, with some not included. The repertoire has some 350,000 clones, around a tenth of them found once; the top ten carry roughly 0.54%. Sample: central memory CD4+ T cells from blood. Receptors were obtained from a man aged 30 to 45 with type 1 diabetes. CDR3s leave out the opening cysteine and the closing phenylalanine or tryptophan.

v_gene: TRBV19
CDR3aa: ASSNPRVRADTQY

v_gene: TRBV11-2
CDR3aa: ASSPKLGGSGYT

v_gene: TRBV5-6
CDR3aa: ASSLMVADGSYT

v_gene: TRBV14
CDR3aa: ASSQVGAYGYT

v_gene: TRBV11-3
CDR3aa: ASSFRYNSPRDTQY

v_gene: TRBV5-6
CDR3aa: ASSPGQTLGYNEQF

v_gene: TRBV19
CDR3aa: ASSISEAHNEQF

v_gene: TRBV4-3
CDR3aa: ASSQYGQGPYNEQF

v_gene: TRBV7-2
CDR3aa: ASSLKAGDSSGANVLT

v_gene: TRBV28
CDR3aa: ASSRGGRDNQPQH

v_gene: TRBV28
CDR3aa: ASSPAGPSGELF

v_gene: TRBV30
CDR3aa: AWNPGSSSYNEQF

v_gene: TRBV18
CDR3aa: ASSPQLAGGRDTQY

v_gene: TRBV9
CDR3aa: ASSPSRGVGTQY

v_gene: TRBV28
CDR3aa: ASSLSGTAGNTIY

v_gene: TRBV19
CDR3aa: ASSGQGRGDEQF

v_gene: TRBV2
CDR3aa: ASRNTGGGEETQY

v_gene: TRBV10-2
CDR3aa: ASSEPGTYYGYT

v_gene: TRBV19
CDR3aa: ASSRRGTDTGELF

v_gene: TRBV19
CDR3aa: ASSDGTGGETQY